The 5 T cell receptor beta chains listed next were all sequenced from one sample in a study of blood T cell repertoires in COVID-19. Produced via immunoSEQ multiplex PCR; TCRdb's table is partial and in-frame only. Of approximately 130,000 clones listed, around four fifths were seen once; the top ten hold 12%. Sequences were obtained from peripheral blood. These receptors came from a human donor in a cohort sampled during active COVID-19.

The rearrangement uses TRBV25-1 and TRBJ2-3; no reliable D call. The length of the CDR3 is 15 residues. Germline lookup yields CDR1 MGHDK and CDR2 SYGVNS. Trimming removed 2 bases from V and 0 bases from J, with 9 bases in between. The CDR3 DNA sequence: TGTGCCAGCAGTGAAGCTCAGCGAAGCACAGATACGCAGTATTTT. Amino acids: CASSEAQRSTDTQYF.

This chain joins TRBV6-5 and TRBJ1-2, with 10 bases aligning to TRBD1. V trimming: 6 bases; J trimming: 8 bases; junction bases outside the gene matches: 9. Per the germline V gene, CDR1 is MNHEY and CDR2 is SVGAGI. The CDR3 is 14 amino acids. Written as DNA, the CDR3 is TGTGCCAGCAGAAGACAGGGGGCGTTGGGGGGCTACACCTTC. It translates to CASRRQGALGGYTF.

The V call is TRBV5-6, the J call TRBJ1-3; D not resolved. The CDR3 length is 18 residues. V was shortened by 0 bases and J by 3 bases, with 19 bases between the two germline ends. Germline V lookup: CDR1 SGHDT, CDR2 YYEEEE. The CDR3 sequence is CASSLVAFGGRNGNTIYF. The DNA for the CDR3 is TGTGCCAGCAGCTTGGTCGCGTTCGGAGGAAGGAATGGAAACACCATATATTTT.

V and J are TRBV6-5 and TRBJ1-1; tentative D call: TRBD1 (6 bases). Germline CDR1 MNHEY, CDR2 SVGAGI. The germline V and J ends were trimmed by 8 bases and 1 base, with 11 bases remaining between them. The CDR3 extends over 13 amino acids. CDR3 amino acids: CASCRGANTEAFF. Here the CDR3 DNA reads TGTGCCAGCTGCAGGGGTGCGAACACTGAAGCTTTCTTT.

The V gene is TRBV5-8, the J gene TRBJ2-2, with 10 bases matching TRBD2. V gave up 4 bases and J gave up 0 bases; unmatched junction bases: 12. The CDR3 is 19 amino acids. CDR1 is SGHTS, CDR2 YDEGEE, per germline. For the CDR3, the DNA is TGTGCCAGCAGCCGAGGGTGGGCTAGCGGGAGCACGAACACCGGGGAGCTGTTTTTT. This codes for CASSRGWASGSTNTGELFF.